The 15 T cell receptor beta chains in this list originate from one sample, sequenced in a study of blood T cell repertoires in COVID-19. This table comes from immunoSEQ multiplex PCR, and its TCRdb copy is limited to in-frame clones, with some not included. The table records under 300,000 clones, approximately 79% of them present only once. Input material: peripheral blood. These receptors were collected from an elderly woman with active or convalescent COVID-19.

This chain links TRBV5-1 with TRBJ2-7; D is undetermined. V shed 2 bases and J shed 5 bases, with 8 bases lying between them. Germline CDR1 and CDR2: SGHRS and YFSETQ. The CDR3 totals 12 residues. The CDR3 reads CASSFDMDEQYF. The CDR3 DNA sequence: TGCGCCAGCAGCTTCGACATGGACGAGCAGTACTTC.

This chain uses TRBV5-1 with TRBJ2-5; 8 nucleotides align to TRBD1. CDR3 length: 16 amino acids. Germline CDR1 reads SGHRS; CDR2 reads YFSETQ. J was trimmed by 5 bases and V by 4 bases; bases with no gene match: 13. This chain's CDR3 is CASSASSSRGLETQYF. DNA for the CDR3: TGCGCCAGCAGCGCATCATCCAGCAGGGGGCTGGAGACCCAGTACTTC. Full variable domain (remainder filled in from reference TRBV5-1 and TRBJ2-5): KAGVTQTPRYLIKTRGQQVTLSCSPISGHRSVSWYQQTPGQGLQFLFEYFSETQRNKGNFPGRFSGRQFSNSRSEMNVSTLELGDSALYLCASSASSSRGLETQYFGPGTRLLVL.

The CDR3 is CASSIHRGDGSQPQHF. The CDR3 nucleotides read TGTGCCAGTAGTATACACAGGGGAGATGGGTCTCAGCCCCAGCATTTT. This sequence joins TRBV19 and TRBJ1-5; 7 nucleotides match TRBD1. V gave up 2 bases and J gave up 6 bases; unmatched junction bases: 10. CDR3 length equals 16 residues. Germline-derived CDR1 and CDR2 are LNHDA and SQIVND (reference sequence).

The DNA of the CDR3 is TGCGCCAGCAGCCGACAGTTATCCTACAATGAGCAGTTCTTC. Translation: CASSRQLSYNEQFF. The V and J genes are TRBV4-1 and TRBJ2-1, with TRBD1 as a possible D gene (5 bases). Trimming stripped 4 bases from V and 1 base from J, with 8 bases between. The CDR3 has 14 amino acids. Germline values: CDR1 MGHRA, CDR2 YSYEKL.

J is TRBJ2-1 and V is TRBV6-6, with 11 bases that match TRBD1. CDR1 and CDR2 from the germline V gene are MNHNY and SVGAGI (reference sequence). CDR3 size: 14 residues. V shed 2 bases and J 9 bases; nucleotides not matched to a gene: 3. For the CDR3, the DNA is TGTGCCAGCAGTTACACCGGACAGGGGGCTGAGCAGTTCTTC. Translating gives CASSYTGQGAEQFF.

V and J are TRBV5-4 and TRBJ2-1; possible D gene TRBD2, 6 bases. This CDR3 spans 14 amino acids. Trimming left V 4 bases short and J 3 bases short, with 11 bases between. CDR1 is SGHNT and CDR2 is YYREEE in the germline V gene (reference sequence). The CDR3 nucleotides are TGTGCCAGCAGCCCAGGGACTGACTACAATGAGCAGTTCTTC. Its translation is CASSPGTDYNEQFF.

This chain joins TRBV30 and TRBJ1-5; possible D gene TRBD1, 6 bases. The CDR3 runs to 14 residues. Deletions cut 2 bases from V and 7 bases from J, with 15 bases between. Germline CDR1 is GTSNPN and CDR2 is SVGIG (reference sequence). Here the CDR3 reads CAWSTTGQEQPQHF. CDR3 bases: TGTGCCTGGAGTACGACAGGTCAGGAGCAGCCCCAGCATTTT.

The chain couples TRBV11-2 to TRBJ2-5, with D possibly matching TRBD2 (6 bases). The CDR3 runs to 15 residues. V lost 5 bases and J 4 bases, leaving 17 bases between the germline ends. From germline, CDR1 is SGHAT and CDR2 FQNNGV. CDR3 bases: TGTGCCAGCAGCACCCCGGTAGGAGCGGGAGAGACCCAGTACTTC. This codes for CASSTPVGAGETQYF.

This sequence joins TRBV6-5 and TRBJ2-3; D might be TRBD1 (5 bases). Germline assignment: CDR1 MNHEY and CDR2 SVGAGI. V was shortened by 6 bases and J by 6 bases, with 16 bases between the two germline ends. The CDR3 has 14 amino acids. The CDR3 protein is CASSPSFRGDTQYF. The CDR3 coding sequence is TGTGCCAGCAGCCCATCCTTTAGGGGCGATACGCAGTATTTT.

The rearrangement uses TRBV4-2 and TRBJ2-2; TRBD2 is a possible D gene (9 bases). Germline CDR1 is LGHNA and CDR2 is YNFKEQ. The CDR3 extends over 17 amino acids. With 3 bases removed from V and 7 bases from J, the gap between germline ends came to 21 bases. CDR3 bases: TGTGCCAGCAGCCAGGCGGGGGGGACAGGCAGAGACGGGGAGCTGTTTTTT. This gives the protein CASSQAGGTGRDGELFF.

This sequence joins TRBV28 and TRBJ2-6; D unresolved. Germline V gene lookup returns CDR1 MDHEN and CDR2 SYDVKM. The CDR3 contains 16 residues. The V gene lost 6 bases and the J gene lost 0 bases, with 12 bases spanning the gap. CDR3 nucleotides: TGTGCCAGCAGCCCCACGGGTTCCTCTGGGGCCAACGTCCTGACTTTC. Its protein product is CASSPTGSSGANVLTF.

The genes are TRBV5-1 and TRBJ2-5; 11 bases fit TRBD1. The last part of the DNA fits TRBJ2-7 better; the J call may be wrong. The germline V gene has CDR1 SGHRS and CDR2 YFSETQ. The CDR3 loop spans 14 amino acids. The CDR3 bases are TGCGCCAGCAGCCTCGGACAGGGGGCTTACGAGCAGTACTTC. Its protein is CASSLGQGAYEQYF.

The chain employs TRBV6-5 and TRBJ2-7; 12 nucleotides line up with TRBD2. The CDR3 is made up of 15 amino acids. Germline CDR1 is MNHEY and CDR2 is SVGAGI. After removal of 0 bases from V and 7 bases from J, the junction contained 4 bases not matched to a gene. The CDR3 is CASSYSPSGRAEQYF. The CDR3 nucleotides read TGTGCCAGCAGTTACTCTCCTAGCGGGAGGGCAGAGCAGTACTTC.

The chain uses TRBV30 and TRBJ1-5; 12 bases line up with TRBD1. The germline V gene encodes CDR1 GTSNPN and CDR2 SVGIG (reference sequence). The CDR3 is 16 amino acids. V gave up 4 bases and J gave up 7 bases; unmatched junction bases: 11. CDR3 region: CAWKNRDRGPEQPQHF. The CDR3 nucleotides are TGTGCCTGGAAAAACCGGGACAGGGGGCCGGAGCAGCCCCAGCATTTT.

V and J are TRBV18 and TRBJ1-1; D remains unclear. The CDR3 is made up of 11 amino acids. Trimming left V 0 bases short and J 10 bases short, with 6 bases between. Germline loops: CDR1 KGHSH, CDR2 LQKENI. CDR3 sequence: CASSPPGRAFF. For the CDR3, the DNA is TGTGCCAGCTCACCACCGGGCAGAGCTTTCTTT.